This T cell receptor (beta chain) was recorded in a study of cytomegalovirus exposure and HLA in healthy donors. The CDR3 spans 12 residues. V lost 3 bases and J 9 bases, leaving 11 bases between the germline ends. Germline-derived CDR1 and CDR2 are LNHDA and SQIVND (reference sequence). Nominal health characterized the donors when sampled, though unrecorded immune exposures were likely. 13 Jbeta primers and 60 Vbeta primers were used for the PCR. The authors' processing: Later, an analysis found approximately 80 million unique TCR beta chains, and 8.5 million to 12 million of these were shared. Data came from immunoSEQ multiplex PCR; TCRdb stores just in-frame clones and leaves some out. V and J calls and clone size are given by that table; D and trimming were obtained from the DNA. This sample's table has about 200,000 clones.

The clonotype comes from a woman aged 25 to 39 in good health and CMV-seropositive. The sample consisted of PBMCs. The genes are TRBV19 and TRBJ1-2; D gene unclear. In DNA, the CDR3 is TGTGCCAGTAGTATGGAAGGGAGAAGCTACACCTTC. Its translation: CASSMEGRSYTF.